This note documents a single TCR beta chain sequence. Prior autoimmune disease or systemic immunosuppression barred patients. This specimen comes from a study of OX40 agonist ivuxolimab in advanced cancers. The overall study: Therapy given before enrollment (anti-PD-1, anti-PD-L1 or anti-CTLA-4) was allowed, and roughly 42% had some.

V dropped 5 bases and J dropped 1 base, with 9 bases sitting between them. Germline V lookup: CDR1 SGHTA, CDR2 FQGTGA. The length of the CDR3 is 14 residues. Using immunoSEQ multiplex PCR, the repertoire was profiled, and TCRdb retains in-frame clones only, with some absent. Among about 73,000 clones listed, about 88% were seen once. The sequences come from CD4+ or CD8+ T cells sorted from blood, collected in a trial of the OX40 agonist ivuxolimab. This receptor was obtained from an adult with an advanced solid tumor such as melanoma, head and neck, liver or kidney cancer. The V gene is TRBV7-3, the J gene TRBJ2-1; D is undetermined. CDR3 residues: CASSPGPSYNEQFF. Written as DNA, the CDR3 is TGTGCCAGCAGCCCCGGACCGTCCTACAATGAGCAGTTCTTC.